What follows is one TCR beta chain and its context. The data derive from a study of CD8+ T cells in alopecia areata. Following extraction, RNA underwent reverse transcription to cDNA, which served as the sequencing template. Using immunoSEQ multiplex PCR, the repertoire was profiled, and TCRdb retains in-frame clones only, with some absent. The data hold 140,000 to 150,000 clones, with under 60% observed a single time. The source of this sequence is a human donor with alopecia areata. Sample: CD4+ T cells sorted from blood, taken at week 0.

The CDR3 sequence is CAISEGTRNYEQYF. CDR3 DNA: TGTGCCATCAGTGAAGGGACTAGAAACTACGAGCAGTACTTC. This sequence joins TRBV10-3 and TRBJ2-7; 8 bases align to TRBD2. Per germline, CDR1 ENHRY and CDR2 SYGVKD. J lost 3 bases, V lost 3 bases, and 4 bases had no gene match. The CDR3 has 14 residues.